The text below deals with one TCR beta chain. Libraries were prepared by immunoSEQ multiplex PCR; TCRdb keeps only in-frame clonotypes and omits some of them. Here the sample spans 80,000 to 95,000 clones, about 76% being singletons. The sample belongs to a study of blood T cell repertoires in COVID-19. Overall study: Some COVID-19 samples were acute and others convalescent; all came from the United States, Italy and Spain. Sources were T cells, B-cell-depleted T cells, or PBMCs; the material itself was cDNA or gDNA.

The germline gives CDR1 MNHEY, CDR2 SVGAGI. The CDR3 length is 13 residues. Trimming cost V 3 bases and J 13 bases; bases outside gene matches: 9. The chain carries TRBV6-5 and TRBJ1-2, with 9 bases lining up with TRBD1. This clonotype originated in a woman older than 75 with active or convalescent COVID-19. The sample comprised peripheral blood. CDR3 in amino acids: CASSYTGTGRVTF. Written as DNA, the CDR3 is TGTGCCAGCAGTTATACCGGGACAGGGAGGGTCACCTTC.